This TCR beta chain was observed in a study of blood T cell repertoires in COVID-19. TCRdb keeps only in-frame clones here, not all; method: immunoSEQ multiplex PCR. This table holds 60,000 to 70,000 clones, 88% found once. CDR3 length equals 10 residues. V was clipped by 4 bases and J by 5 bases, with 6 bases between them. Germline loops: CDR1 DFQATT, CDR2 SNEGSKA (reference sequence). The sample consisted of peripheral blood. The chain links TRBV20-1 to TRBJ2-7, with D uncertain. The clonotype originates from a woman aged 55-75 years with acute or convalescent COVID-19. The CDR3 spells CSAIRDEQYV. DNA for the CDR3: TGCAGTGCTATCCGGGACGAGCAGTACGTC.